This T cell receptor beta chain was retrieved from a study of blood T cells in healthy people across ages. Background on the study: The capture of about one barcoded beta molecule per two T cells was achieved by template switching. Study-wide findings and caveats: Roughly linearly, TCR beta diversity per million T cells fell as age increased.

Concerning this clonotype: Its antigen is not known.

Drawing of peripheral blood yielded about 10 milliliters from each donor. For the second PCR, which ran for roughly 7 to 11 cycles, a sample-barcoded 5' primer and a J-beta primer mix were used. Using its own MiXCR run on the 5' RACE reads, TCRdb lists one record per CDR3 protein. The data show 700,000 to 950,000 distinct CDR3 sequences, roughly 60% seen once. The CDR3 extends over 18 amino acids. Trimming took 0 bases from V and 0 from J, leaving 17 bases between them. Germline V gene data show CDR1 as LGHDT and CDR2 as YNNKEL (reference sequence). The sample comprised blood. The origin of this receptor is a man aged 25-40 years in good health. The rearrangement uses TRBV3-1 and TRBJ1-1; possibly TRBD1 for D (5 bases). The CDR3 bases are TGTGCCAGCAGCCAAGACTGGACCACTCAGGGCATGAACACTGAAGCTTTCTTT. Amino acids: CASSQDWTTQGMNTEAFF.